The present T cell receptor beta chain was sequenced within a study of cytomegalovirus exposure and HLA in healthy donors (dated by TCRdb to the late 2010s). Turning to the overall study: An earlier analysis of 587 of the donors reported 250 to 300 Gb of sequence data and more than 90 million unique TCR beta sequences from about 179 million T cells. An early release that covered about 600 HLA-typed donors contained approximately 300 gigabases of sequencing data and around 80 million unique TCR sequences. Of the 398 genotyped donors, roughly 80% fell in the genetic ancestry cluster associated with self-reported Caucasian donors. The study was designed to test whether signatures of past pathogen exposure could be identified by cataloging public T cell receptors. The T cell repertoires of roughly 660 subjects were profiled by immunosequencing and related to cytomegalovirus serostatus. A separate validation cohort of about 110 different subjects was used in addition to the roughly 670-subject first cohort. The study combined high-throughput TCR immunosequencing, statistical association of individual TCRs with disease status, and machine learning to predict cytomegalovirus infection status. A later analysis re-examined previously published TCR beta repertoires from more than 650 donors and added high-resolution HLA genotyping to investigate patterns of TCR occurrence. The later analysis used no new phenotypic data to find candidate immune exposures, relying instead on TCR beta sequences and their occurrence across donors. An earlier analysis of 587 of the donors applied high-throughput TCR beta sequencing to assess whether each TCR beta V gene segment acted as functional or pseudogenic. Donor age, sex, ethnicity and CMV serostatus were compiled alongside the repertoire data. A later genetic analysis took genome-wide SNP genotypes for 398 of the 666 donors and used that subset as a discovery cohort. All discovery cohort repertoires had been generated on a single sequencing platform. HLA typing covered class I and class II loci at four-digit resolution. The number of donors typed differed by locus, with 629-630 for A, B, C, DRB1 and DQB1, more than 500 for DQA1, over 600 for DPA1, and approximately 470 for DPB1. A handful of DR-DQ haplotypes were handled as single units for association and clustering because linkage in the cohort was strong. On average, about 240,000 unique TCR beta nucleotide sequences were sequenced per donor among some 420 genotyped donors of the cohort, with roughly 18% of those sequences being non-productive. Findings and caveats that apply to the study as a whole: In a later genetic analysis, fewer N-insertions in productive TCRs were reported among donors in an Asian-associated ancestry cluster than the approximately 670-donor mean. The classifier was reported to diagnose cytomegalovirus status with high specificity and sensitivity in both the original and validation cohorts. The study gave a list of 150 to 200 TCR beta chains associated with cytomegalovirus. Assigning TCR associations to individual alleles was difficult when HLA alleles, especially DR and DQ, strongly co-occurred. In a later analysis, HLA-associated TCR beta chains showed more clonal expansion and lower generation probabilities than non-associated chains that were equally common. A later analysis found that most CMV-associated TCR beta chains appeared HLA-restricted, with HLA associations seemingly driven largely by CMV exposure. A later analysis associated 17,000 or so TCR beta sequences with specific HLA alleles at a false discovery rate of 0.05. Correlated functional status among segregating V segments might reflect linkage disequilibrium, but an unknown experimental factor could not be ruled out. According to a later analysis, TCR association rates differed among HLA loci, with DRB1 alleles showing the most associated TCRs and HLA-C alleles showing the fewest. The only immune exposure information available for the cohort was CMV serostatus. A cluster of highly shared sequence variants was judged likely to represent a technical artifact of the sequencing pipeline. Only TCR beta chains were sequenced in this cohort, and the absence of alpha or paired-chain data limited detectable features. In an earlier analysis of several hundred of the donors, most TCR beta V segments were observed in productive rearrangements about 90% or about 30% of the time, broadly matching IMGT annotations. Presence/absence analyses assumed roughly uniform sequencing depth across donors, an assumption that may not hold. In a later genetic analysis, a missense DCLRE1C variant was associated with V-gene and J-gene trimming of TCR beta chains, and the association was replicated in an independent cohort. Some IMGT-functional V segments, including TRBV6-2 and TRBV6-3, could not be distinguished by the 87-base-pair reads and were therefore excluded. While some public TCRs were present in many individuals, most TCR sequences turned up only very rarely across donors. Because HLA typing was missing for some donors at each locus, association tests included only the typed subset. According to the authors, the approach could potentially be generalized to other disease states and immunological phenotypes. A further reported finding was that TCR beta sequences accurately predicted the HLA-A and HLA-B alleles for most subjects in the first cohort. Over 15 rarely observed V segments, including chromosome 9 orphons, were excluded from the earlier analysis of a few hundred of the donors because counts were too low. Several of the top co-occurrence clusters appeared to be linked to parvovirus B19, influenza, CMV and Epstein-Barr virus, according to a later analysis. In vitro tests confirmed that a few of the cytomegalovirus-associated TCR beta chains recognize cytomegalovirus antigens.

In total, roughly 670 healthy bone marrow donors made up the cohort. At the time of sampling, every cohort member was nominally healthy, though immune exposures that went unrecorded were likely present. The donor tested CMV seronegative and was one of the 352 seronegative cohort members. A peripheral blood sample was provided by each donor, and peripheral blood mononuclear cells were used for TCR beta sequencing. Genomic DNA was extracted from the blood cell samples with the Qiagen DNeasy Blood Extraction Kit. Libraries were constructed by the immunoSEQ multiplex PCR assay. A mixture of 60 forward primers for TCR Vbeta segments and 13 reverse primers for TCR Jbeta segments was used in the multiplex PCR. The CDR3 region of rearranged TCR beta genes was amplified from genomic DNA with a multiplex PCR assay. Amplified TCR beta libraries were sequenced as 87-base-pair reads on the Illumina HiSeq System. Per the source publication's procedure: A later analysis counted about 82 million unique TCR beta chains across the 550 to 750 repertoires, and about 10 million of these chains were shared by at least two donors. A nearest-neighbor algorithm error-corrected the raw reads and collapsed the reads into unique sequences, merging closely related sequences to remove PCR and sequencing errors. Alignment of CDR3 sequences to IMGT reference sequences was used to assign V, D and J gene segments. For a sequence to be retained, a match of at least six nucleotides was required to both a V gene segment and a J gene segment. A rearrangement was called productive if the CDR3 had no stop codons and remained in frame with V and J, and every other rearrangement was called non-productive. CDR3 was defined according to IMGT convention as the region running from the second conserved V-encoded cysteine to the conserved J-encoded phenylalanine. The earlier analysis of approximately 500 of the donors excluded sequences that lacked an unambiguous match to a single V gene segment. An earlier analysis of a few hundred of the donors called V segments functional above 56.7% productive rearrangements and segregating when the between-donor standard deviation exceeded 5%. A statistical classification framework was developed to diagnose cytomegalovirus status using the catalog of TCR beta chain sequences. In a later analysis, TCR nucleotide sequences were compared against IMGT/GENE-DB human TR gene sequences so that V and J genes could be assigned. In a later analysis, CDR3 sequences and most-parsimonious VDJ recombination scenarios were assigned using the TCRdist pipeline. A later analysis defined each TCR beta chain by its CDR3 amino acid sequence plus V-gene family, and excluded reads lacking a unique V-gene family. In a later analysis, 500 to 650 highly shared, low-generation-probability nucleotide sequences were removed to address suspected cross-contamination and a sequencing artifact. In a later analysis, a clonal expansion index for each public chain was calculated from normalized within-repertoire ranks of inferred template counts. In a later analysis, generation probabilities were computed using a VDJ recombination model fitted to out-of-frame rearrangements, and the results were checked against IGoR. A later analysis scored TCR-TCR, TCR-HLA and TCR-CMV co-occurrence with hypergeometric tests, applying a repertoire-size bias correction to TCR pairs. To estimate false discovery rates, a later analysis permuted the HLA or CMV assignments 20 times. A later analysis grouped co-occurring TCRs with DBSCAN, adding TCRdist sequence similarity when clustering within HLA-allele-positive subsets. Repertoires with fewer than 30,000 or more than 120,000 public chains were left out of co-occurrence clustering, as were about 5 repertoires with anomalous nucleotide sharing. This immuneACCESS table, as held by TCRdb, lists in-frame sequences with V and J called but not all clones. Of the missing ones, under half trace to an unresolved V gene in checked studies; the others have no known cause. D and trimming were read from the DNA, whereas the V and J calls and clone size are those reported in that table. This sample lists fewer than 200,000 clones; roughly 87% were detected once. The ten largest clones take up less than 0.3% of the sample.

Of note for this clone: Which antigen it targets is not known. The record has no base qualities; no much larger clone is one base away.

The CDR3 starts with the cysteine, ends with the phenylalanine, and has 12 residues. The retained sequence is limited to the CDR3, 36 bases, with the frame set at the first base. Based on the germline V gene, the CDR1 and CDR2 sequences are SQVTM and ANQGSEA. V lost 4 bases and J lost 4 bases, and the count of bases not matched to a germline gene is 4. The sequenced material came from PBMCs. Here the chain combines TRBV29-1 and TRBJ2-7, with TRBD1 identical over 7 junction bases. This clonotype was obtained from a girl less than two years old in good health and CMV-seronegative. The DNA reads TGCAGCGTTGGAGGGGGCCCTTACGAGCAGTACTTC. Its product reads: CSVGGGPYEQYF.